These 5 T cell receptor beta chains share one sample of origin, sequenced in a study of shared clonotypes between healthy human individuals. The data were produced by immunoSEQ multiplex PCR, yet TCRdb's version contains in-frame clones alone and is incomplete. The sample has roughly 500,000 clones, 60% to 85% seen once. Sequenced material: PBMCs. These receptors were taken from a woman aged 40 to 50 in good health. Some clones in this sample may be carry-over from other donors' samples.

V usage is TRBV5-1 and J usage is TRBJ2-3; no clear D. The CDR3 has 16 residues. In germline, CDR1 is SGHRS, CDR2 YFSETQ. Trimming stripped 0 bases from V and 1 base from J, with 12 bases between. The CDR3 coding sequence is TGCGCCAGCAGCTTGGAGTTCCGAGGAGGCACAGATACGCAGTATTTT. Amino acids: CASSLEFRGGTDTQYF.

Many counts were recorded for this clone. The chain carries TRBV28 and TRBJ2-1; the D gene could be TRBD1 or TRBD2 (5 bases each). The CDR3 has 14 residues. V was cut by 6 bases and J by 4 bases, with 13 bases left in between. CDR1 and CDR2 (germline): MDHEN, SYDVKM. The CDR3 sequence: CASRGPGPYNEQFF. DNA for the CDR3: TGTGCCAGCAGGGGGCCGGGACCATACAATGAGCAGTTCTTC.

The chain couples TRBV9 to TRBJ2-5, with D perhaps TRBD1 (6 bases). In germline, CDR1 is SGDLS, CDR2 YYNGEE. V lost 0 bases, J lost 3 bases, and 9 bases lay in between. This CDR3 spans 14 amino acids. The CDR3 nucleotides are TGTGCCAGCAGCGTAGGGAGGACAGAAGAGACCCAGTACTTC. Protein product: CASSVGRTEETQYF.

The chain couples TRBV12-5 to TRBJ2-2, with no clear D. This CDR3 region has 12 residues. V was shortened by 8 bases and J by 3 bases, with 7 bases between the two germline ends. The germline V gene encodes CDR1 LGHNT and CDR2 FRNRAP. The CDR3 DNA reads TGTGCTAGTTCCCCGGACACCGGGGAGCTGTTTTTT. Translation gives CASSPDTGELFF.

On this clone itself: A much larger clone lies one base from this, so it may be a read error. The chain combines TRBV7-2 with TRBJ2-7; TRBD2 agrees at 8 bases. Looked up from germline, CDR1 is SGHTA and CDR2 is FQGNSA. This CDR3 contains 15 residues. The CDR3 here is CAGSLWTSRPYEQYF. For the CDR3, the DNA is TGTGCCGGCAGCCTATGGACTAGCCGACCCTACGAGCAGTACTTC.